This is a list of T cell receptor beta chains from one sample in a study of radiation and T cells in renal cell carcinoma. Sequencing was performed with immunoSEQ multiplex PCR; in TCRdb, only in-frame clones are kept and a portion is missing. In the table there are about 150,000 clones, around 90% of which are singletons. This material consisted of blood, taken from a patient whose treatment included radiotherapy and nephrectomy. These receptor sequences come from a woman in her forties or fifties with renal cell carcinoma. Both conserved end residues are part of each CDR3. The D gene is left open where the match is weak. Clone size is stated in some rows and not others, as once, few, many or a class when expanded.

J gene	V gene	clone size	D gene	CDR3 protein	CDR3 DNA
TRBJ2-7	TRBV2	-	TRBD1	CASSTNRGREQYF	TGTGCCAGCAGTACTAACAGGGGTCGCGAGCAGTACTTC
TRBJ2-1	TRBV5-1	-	TRBD2	CASSSTSGGEQFF	TGCGCCAGCAGCTCTACTAGCGGGGGTGAACAGTTCTTC
TRBJ2-7	TRBV5-8	-	-	CASSPLVGPGEQYF	TGTGCCAGCAGCCCTTTAGTGGGTCCGGGGGAGCAGTACTTC
TRBJ2-7	TRBV11-3	-	TRBD1	CASSLQGGSGEQYF	TGTGCCAGCAGCTTACAAGGGGGCTCGGGCGAGCAGTACTTC
TRBJ2-7	TRBV19	-	TRBD1	CASSPRTGVERNEQYF	TGTGCCAGTAGTCCCCGGACAGGGGTCGAGCGAAACGAGCAGTACTTC
TRBJ2-1	TRBV11-3	-	-	CATPSRVWGDEQFF	TGTGCCACACCCTCACGGGTGTGGGGCGATGAGCAGTTCTTC
TRBJ2-3	TRBV10-1	-	TRBD1	CASSEDRGLTDTQYF	TGCGCCAGCAGTGAAGACAGGGGGCTAACAGATACGCAGTATTTT
TRBJ2-5	TRBV7-8	-	-	CASSLCRAVGCQETQYF	TGTGCCAGCAGCTTATGCCGCGCAGTGGGTTGTCAAGAGACCCAGTACTTC
TRBJ2-7	TRBV14	-	-	CASSRGRPSYEQYF	TGTGCCAGCAGCCGGGGGAGGCCTTCCTACGAGCAGTACTTC
TRBJ2-7	TRBV5-4	-	TRBD1	CASSLTGTDYEQYF	TGTGCCAGCAGCTTGACCGGGACAGACTACGAGCAGTACTTC
TRBJ2-5	TRBV6-6	-	TRBD1	CASSTPDRGKETQYF	TGTGCCAGCAGTACCCCGGACAGGGGGAAGGAGACCCAGTACTTC
TRBJ1-4	TRBV19	-	TRBD1	CASSSGTGSEKLFF	TGTGCCAGTAGTAGTGGGACAGGGAGTGAAAAACTGTTTTTT
TRBJ1-2	TRBV10-3	-	-	CAISVEEPRIYGYTF	TGTGCCATCAGTGTGGAGGAGCCGAGGATCTATGGCTACACCTTC
TRBJ2-5	TRBV18	-	-	CASSPDHQETQYF	TGTGCCAGCTCACCCGACCATCAAGAGACCCAGTACTTC
TRBJ1-2	TRBV25-1	-	TRBD1	CASIGTGGGYTF	TGTGCCAGCATCGGGACAGGAGGTGGCTACACCTTC
TRBJ1-2	TRBV4-2	-	TRBD1	CASSPTYPDRSDGYTF	TGTGCCAGCAGCCCGACTTACCCGGACAGGTCTGATGGCTACACCTTC
TRBJ1-1	TRBV6-4	-	-	CASSLSVNTEAFF	TGTGCCAGCAGCCTCTCCGTGAACACTGAAGCTTTCTTT
TRBJ1-1	TRBV11-2	-	-	CASLPGGNTEAFF	TGTGCCAGCCTACCGGGGGGGAACACTGAAGCTTTCTTT
TRBJ2-7	TRBV30	-	-	CASTQVTPYEQYF	TGTGCCTCTACACAGGTGACACCCTACGAGCAGTACTTC
TRBJ2-5	TRBV5-1	once	TRBD1	CASSLTGGGEETQYF	TGCGCCAGCAGCCTCACAGGGGGCGGGGAAGAGACCCAGTACTTC
TRBJ1-4	TRBV6-5	-	-	CASSYSTGSGEKLFF	TGTGCCAGCAGTTACTCGACAGGATCCGGTGAAAAACTGTTTTTT
TRBJ1-2	TRBV7-2	-	-	CASSLGGGLGYGYTF	TGTGCCAGCAGCTTAGGGGGCGGCTTAGGCTATGGCTACACCTTC
TRBJ1-5	TRBV5-5	-	-	CASSLGGDQPQHF	TGTGCCAGCAGCTTGGGTGGGGATCAGCCCCAGCATTTT
TRBJ2-7	TRBV5-1	-	TRBD1	CASSMTGGTYEQYF	TGCGCCAGCAGCATGACAGGGGGTACCTACGAGCAGTACTTC
TRBJ2-4	TRBV7-3	-	-	CASSLQGENIQYF	TGTGCCAGCAGCTTGCAGGGAGAAAACATTCAGTACTTC
TRBJ1-1	TRBV4-1	-	-	CASSQGPVEVGTEAFF	TGCGCCAGCAGCCAAGGGCCAGTCGAGGTGGGCACTGAAGCTTTCTTT
TRBJ1-5	TRBV4-3	-	TRBD1	CASSQGTGLNQPQHF	TGCGCCAGCAGCCAAGGGACAGGGCTAAATCAGCCCCAGCATTTT
TRBJ2-1	TRBV19	-	-	CASSIIGVTTYNEQFF	TGTGCCAGTAGTATTATTGGGGTTACTACCTACAATGAGCAGTTCTTC
TRBJ1-4	TRBV6-1	-	-	CASSEGGVLEKLFF	TGTGCCAGCAGTGAAGGGGGAGTTTTGGAAAAACTGTTTTTT
TRBJ2-1	TRBV19	-	-	CASSRESSYEQFF	TGTGCCAGTAGTCGTGAGTCATCCTATGAGCAGTTCTTC
TRBJ1-4	TRBV6-5	-	-	CASSYQNTGEKLFF	TGTGCCAGCAGTTACCAGAATACGGGTGAAAAACTGTTTTTT
TRBJ2-4	TRBV19	-	TRBD1	CASSLTPGQGEYF	TGTGCCAGTAGTCTAACTCCTGGACAGGGCGAGTACTTC
TRBJ2-5	TRBV25-1	-	-	CASSHDSSQETQYF	TGTGCCAGCAGCCACGACAGTTCCCAAGAGACCCAGTACTTC
TRBJ2-2	TRBV19	once	TRBD1	CASTWTGDTGELFF	TGTGCCAGTACGTGGACAGGGGACACCGGGGAGCTGTTTTTT
TRBJ2-2	TRBV15	-	TRBD1	CATQPWDRGITGELFF	TGTGCGACCCAACCCTGGGACAGGGGAATCACCGGGGAGCTGTTTTTT
TRBJ1-5	TRBV6-5	few	-	CASRAVGNQPQHF	TGTGCCAGCAGGGCAGTCGGCAATCAGCCCCAGCATTTT
TRBJ2-7	TRBV25-1	-	TRBD1	CASSEYGRGQNEQYF	TGTGCCAGCAGTGAATATGGCAGGGGGCAGAACGAGCAGTACTTC
TRBJ1-2	TRBV6-1	-	TRBD1	CASSEIDRENTF	TGTGCCAGCAGTGAAATAGACAGGGAAAACACCTTC
TRBJ2-6	TRBV5-4	-	TRBD1	CASSLQGVGANVLTF	TGTGCCAGCAGCTTGCAGGGGGTCGGGGCCAACGTCCTGACTTTC
TRBJ1-2	TRBV5-4	-	-	CASSLEGGIHGYTF	TGTGCCAGCAGCTTAGAGGGGGGTATCCATGGCTACACCTTC
TRBJ2-7	TRBV6-6	-	TRBD1	CASSYPITGGGYEQYF	TGTGCCAGCAGTTATCCCATCACAGGGGGCGGCTACGAGCAGTACTTC
TRBJ1-4	TRBV5-6	-	-	CASSLGAAGGEKLFF	TGTGCCAGCAGCTTGGGGGCGGCAGGTGGTGAAAAACTGTTTTTT
TRBJ1-3	TRBV7-9	-	-	CASSWGGAVPLSGNTIYF	TGTGCCAGCAGCTGGGGTGGGGCAGTCCCCCTCTCTGGAAACACCATATATTTT
TRBJ2-7	TRBV18	-	-	CASSPPPDYLIHEQYF	TGTGCCAGCTCACCACCGCCCGATTATTTGATCCACGAGCAGTACTTC
TRBJ2-3	TRBV13	few	-	CASSLYGVADNTDTQYF	TGTGCCAGCAGCTTATACGGGGTAGCAGATAACACAGATACGCAGTATTTT
TRBJ2-1	TRBV7-9	once	-	CASSFSRILRQSSYNEQFF	TGTGCCAGCAGCTTTTCTAGAATTCTGCGACAGAGTTCCTACAATGAGCAGTTCTTC
TRBJ2-7	TRBV7-6	-	-	CASSLATDEAYEQYF	TGTGCCAGCAGCTTAGCGACAGACGAAGCCTACGAGCAGTACTTC
TRBJ2-3	TRBV7-2	-	-	CASSLRRGVATDTQYF	TGTGCCAGCAGCCTCAGGAGGGGGGTAGCCACAGATACGCAGTATTTT
TRBJ2-1	TRBV7-2	-	-	CASSIGGIYNEQFF	TGTGCCAGCAGCATCGGGGGAATCTACAATGAGCAGTTCTTC
TRBJ2-1	TRBV2	-	TRBD1	CASSSGTGSNNEQFF	TGTGCCAGCAGTTCCGGGACAGGGTCGAACAATGAGCAGTTCTTC
TRBJ2-5	TRBV5-6	-	-	CASSWDSQETQYF	TGTGCCAGCAGCTGGGACTCCCAAGAGACCCAGTACTTC
TRBJ2-7	TRBV7-2	-	-	CASSPPRWTGTSDEQYF	TGTGCCAGCAGCCCCCCGCGATGGACGGGAACGAGCGACGAGCAGTACTTC
TRBJ2-1	TRBV19	-	-	CASSITWTNEQFF	TGTGCCAGTAGTATTACTTGGACCAATGAGCAGTTCTTC
TRBJ1-2	TRBV5-4	-	TRBD1	CASSLPPGQGPLVGGTF	TGTGCCAGCAGCTTGCCTCCGGGACAGGGGCCTCTAGTGGGAGGCACCTTC